The 10 T cell receptor beta chains below were found in one sample sequenced in a study of cytomegalovirus exposure and HLA in healthy donors. The PCR ran on 60 Vbeta and 13 Jbeta primers. Using immunoSEQ multiplex PCR, the repertoire was profiled, and TCRdb retains in-frame clones only, with some absent. In the table there are some 150,000 clones, 65% to 85% of which are singletons. Sequencing was carried out using PBMCs. These receptors were collected from a woman aged 30 to 39 in good health and CMV-seropositive.

The V call is TRBV29-1, the J call TRBJ1-4; TRBD1 is a possible D gene (6 bases). V was clipped by 0 bases and J by 7 bases, with 15 bases between them. The CDR3 spans 15 residues. Germline CDR1 is SQVTM and CDR2 is ANQGSEA. DNA for the CDR3: TGCAGCGTTGAAGATCCTACAGGGTTGGGTGAAAAACTGTTTTTT. Translating gives CSVEDPTGLGEKLFF.

This clone was counted between two and nine times. This rearrangement joins TRBV5-1 to TRBJ2-3; tentatively, D is TRBD1 (7 bases). V lost 5 bases to trimming and J lost 4 bases, with 17 bases between them. The CDR3 runs 15 residues. CDR1 and CDR2 from the germline V gene are SGHRS and YFSETQ. CDR3 DNA sequence: TGCGCCAGCAGTAGCGCAGGGGGGCCTTCAGATACGCAGTATTTT. This translates into CASSSAGGPSDTQYF.

The chain links TRBV6-5 to TRBJ1-2; TRBD1 is a possible D gene (5 bases). Germline loops: CDR1 MNHEY, CDR2 SVGAGI. The CDR3 covers 15 residues. V gave up 3 bases and J gave up 4 bases, with 15 bases separating them. The CDR3 is CASSYTGPRSYGYTF. The DNA of the CDR3 is TGTGCCAGCAGTTATACAGGCCCGAGGAGCTATGGCTACACCTTC.

The genes are TRBV5-1 and TRBJ1-2; 7 bases align to TRBD1. CDR3 length equals 15 residues. Germline V CDR1 and CDR2: SGHRS, YFSETQ. V dropped 0 bases and J dropped 4; count of bases not matched to a gene: 6. This chain's CDR3 is CASSLAGGVTYGYTF. For the CDR3, the DNA is TGCGCCAGCAGCTTGGCAGGGGGAGTAACCTATGGCTACACCTTC.

The chain combines TRBV28 with TRBJ2-7; 7 nucleotides align to TRBD2. Looked up from germline, CDR1 is MDHEN and CDR2 is SYDVKM. The CDR3 loop spans 15 amino acids. The V gene end was trimmed by 4 bases and the J gene end by 3 bases; junction bases not matched to a gene: 9. The chain's CDR3 is CASSSVMGGIYEQYF. CDR3 bases: TGTGCCAGCAGTTCCGTGATGGGGGGGATCTACGAGCAGTACTTC.

The J gene is TRBJ2-5, the V gene TRBV19; tentative D call: TRBD1 (6 bases). CDR3 length: 14 amino acids. CDR1 is LNHDA and CDR2 is SQIVND in the germline V gene (reference sequence). V gave up 3 bases and J gave up 5 bases, with 13 bases separating them. In DNA, the CDR3 is TGTGCCAGTAGTATCGAGGGGCAGGGGGAGACCCAGTACTTC. It specifies CASSIEGQGETQYF.

The chain combines TRBV27 with TRBJ1-2; D is perhaps TRBD1 (6 bases). V lost 6 bases and J 0 bases, leaving 26 bases between the germline ends. The CDR3 loop spans 19 amino acids. Germline V gene data show CDR1 as MNHEY and CDR2 as SMNVEV (reference sequence). In DNA form, the CDR3 reads TGTGCCAGCAGCTTGTGGGGGCCTGATAGGGAGTCCTCTAACTATGGCTACACCTTC. Its translation is CASSLWGPDRESSNYGYTF.

The V call is TRBV27, the J call TRBJ2-3; D is possibly TRBD2 (6 bases). Per the germline V gene, CDR1 is MNHEY and CDR2 is SMNVEV (reference sequence). V was pared by 5 bases and J by 5 bases, with 20 bases between. The CDR3 is 16 residues long. The CDR3 reads CASSLALSDFIDTQYF. CDR3 coding DNA: TGTGCCAGCAGTCTAGCGTTGAGTGACTTCATAGATACGCAGTATTTT.

This clone occurred once. The V gene is TRBV19, the J gene TRBJ1-1; 9 nucleotides align to TRBD1. Looked up from germline, CDR1 is LNHDA and CDR2 is SQIVND (reference sequence). CDR3 length: 14 amino acids. Germline trimming cut 4 bases from V and 4 bases from J; bases unmatched to any gene: 4. CDR3 loop: CASSTGQGSTEAFF. CDR3 sequence (DNA): TGTGCCAGTAGTACCGGACAGGGGAGCACTGAAGCTTTCTTT.

The V gene is TRBV19, the J gene TRBJ2-3; no firm D call. The germline gives CDR1 LNHDA, CDR2 SQIVND (reference sequence). V was clipped by 3 bases and J by 1 base, with 8 bases between them. The CDR3 spans 14 residues. CDR3: CASSISRGTDTQYF. The CDR3 nucleotides are TGTGCCAGTAGTATTAGCCGAGGCACAGATACGCAGTATTTT.